The 15 T cell receptor beta chains below were found in one sample sequenced in a study of control samples from healthy donors and cancer patients. The assay was immunoSEQ multiplex PCR, and TCRdb's table has in-frame clones only and misses some. Counted here are 120,000 or so clones, about 94% occurring once; the ten biggest clones make up less than 4.5%. Sample: blood. Receptors originate from a man aged 25 to 40 in good health.

The chain has TRBV19 and TRBJ1-5; no reliable D call. The CDR3 is 14 amino acids. V dropped 5 bases and J dropped 6 bases, with 14 bases sitting between them. Germline V gene data show CDR1 as LNHDA and CDR2 as SQIVND (reference sequence). The DNA for the CDR3 is TGTGCCAGTAGTGTTGGCGTGGCGAGTCAGCCCCAGCATTTT. Translation gives CASSVGVASQPQHF.

The gene calls are TRBV4-3 and TRBJ2-1; D is possibly TRBD1 (5 bases). V was cut by 0 bases and J by 7 bases, with 7 bases left in between. Per the germline V gene, CDR1 is LGHNA and CDR2 is YSLEER. CDR3 size: 13 residues. This chain's CDR3 is CASSQEQGNEQFF. In DNA form, the CDR3 reads TGCGCCAGCAGCCAAGAGCAGGGTAATGAGCAGTTCTTC.

The chain uses TRBV6-5 and TRBJ1-3; D may be TRBD1 (6 bases). Per germline, CDR1 MNHEY and CDR2 SVGAGI. V lost 8 bases and J lost 6, with 17 bases in between. This CDR3 is 14 amino acids long. This CDR3 reads CASGPGGAKNTIYF. Here the CDR3 DNA reads TGTGCCAGCGGCCCGGGGGGGGCTAAAAACACCATATATTTT.

J is TRBJ1-3 and V is TRBV19; the D is unclear. Per germline, CDR1 LNHDA and CDR2 SQIVND (reference sequence). CDR3 length: 11 amino acids. Trimming removed 9 bases at V and 7 bases at J, with 10 bases between. The CDR3 reads CASPFGNTIYF. The CDR3 DNA reads as TGTGCCAGCCCCTTTGGGAACACCATATATTTT.

The rearrangement links TRBV20-1 to TRBJ2-7, with 8 bases lining up with TRBD1. CDR1 is DFQATT, CDR2 SNEGSKA, per germline (reference sequence). The ends lost 3 bases at V and 4 bases at J; junction bases unmatched: 8. This CDR3 is 14 amino acids long. CDR3: CSASGQGALYEQYF. The DNA of the CDR3 is TGCAGTGCTAGTGGGCAGGGGGCCCTTTACGAGCAGTACTTC.

This chain connects TRBV19 to TRBJ1-1, with TRBD1 as a possible D gene (6 bases). Germline V gene sequence: CDR1 LNHDA, CDR2 SQIVND (reference sequence). V was shortened by 8 bases and J by 1 base, with 20 bases between the two germline ends. This CDR3 has 16 residues. Here the CDR3 reads CASGGGLSQGNTEAFF. CDR3 sequence (DNA): TGTGCCAGTGGGGGGGGCCTTTCGCAAGGGAACACTGAAGCTTTCTTT. The complete variable domain, with remaining parts taken from reference TRBV19 and TRBJ1-1, reads DGGITQSPKYLFRKEGQNVTLSCEQNLNHDAMYWYRQDPGQGLRLIYYSQIVNDFQKGDIAEGYSVSREKKESFPLTVTSAQKNPTAFYLCASGGGLSQGNTEAFFGQGTRLTVV.

This chain joins TRBV5-1 and TRBJ2-1, with D perhaps assigned TRBD1 or TRBD2 (5 bases each). This CDR3 region has 15 residues. Trimming removed 4 bases from V and 4 bases from J, with 15 bases in between. The germline V gene encodes CDR1 SGHRS and CDR2 YFSETQ. The CDR3 sequence: CASSPGQGDYNEQFF. The CDR3 DNA reads TGCGCCAGCAGCCCGGGGCAGGGCGATTACAATGAGCAGTTCTTC.

The chain uses TRBV4-1 and TRBJ2-1, with 8 bases aligning to TRBD2. The V and J ends lost 3 bases and 4 bases, in that order; junction bases with no gene match: 11. The CDR3 is 17 amino acids. Germline V gene data show CDR1 as MGHRA and CDR2 as YSYEKL. The CDR3, as DNA: TGCGCCAGCAGCCACGACGTCTTAGCGGGGCTATACAATGAGCAGTTCTTC. Translated, it gives CASSHDVLAGLYNEQFF.

This clone has just one count. CDR3 DNA sequence: TGTGCCAGTTCGGGGGATTGGTGGCAGCCCCAGCATTTT. It codes for CASSGDWWQPQHF. The rearrangement links TRBV19 to TRBJ1-5; TRBD1 is a possible D gene (5 bases). CDR1 and CDR2 (germline): LNHDA, SQIVND (reference sequence). This CDR3 has 13 amino acids. V was pared by 8 bases and J by 7 bases, with 15 bases between. The full variable domain, with the rest looked up from reference TRBV19 and TRBJ1-5, is DGGITQSPKYLFRKEGQNVTLSCEQNLNHDAMYWYRQDPGQGLRLIYYSQIVNDFQKGDIAEGYSVSREKKESFPLTVTSAQKNPTAFYLCASSGDWWQPQHFGDGTRLSIL.

The V and J genes are TRBV6-4 and TRBJ1-1; 9 nucleotides agree with TRBD1. CDR1 MRHNA and CDR2 SNTAGT come from the germline V gene. The J segment lost 6 bases and the V segment lost 2 bases, leaving 1 base of the junction unmatched. This CDR3 contains 13 residues. In DNA, the CDR3 is TGTGCCAGCAGTGACGGGACAGGGCCTGAAGCTTTCTTT. Protein sequence: CASSDGTGPEAFF.

The genes are TRBV6-4 and TRBJ2-3; TRBD2 might be the D (6 bases). Trimming removed 3 bases at V and 3 bases at J, with 7 bases between. There are 13 residues in the CDR3. The V gene's germline CDR1 is MRHNA and CDR2 SNTAGT. In DNA, the CDR3 is TGTGCCAGCAGTGAGGAGGGGACAGATACGCAGTATTTT. It codes for CASSEEGTDTQYF.

The chain has TRBV5-4 and TRBJ2-5; D unresolved. The CDR3 runs 12 residues. Trimming removed 5 bases at V and 3 bases at J, with 8 bases between. CDR1 is SGHNT, CDR2 YYREEE, per germline (reference sequence). The CDR3, as DNA: TGTGCCAGCAGTCAGGTTAAAGAGACCCAGTACTTC. Protein product: CASSQVKETQYF. Full variable domain (rest looked up from reference TRBV5-4 and TRBJ2-5): ETGVTQSPTHLIKTRGQQVTLRCSSQSGHNTVSWYQQALGQGPQFIFQYYREEENGRGNFPPRFSGLQFPNYSSELNVNALELDDSALYLCASSQVKETQYFGPGTRLLVL.

V and J are TRBV7-8 and TRBJ2-5; D is unclear. This CDR3 comprises 12 residues. Germline V gene sequence: CDR1 SGHVS, CDR2 FQNEAQ. Trimming removed 7 bases at V and 7 bases at J, with 13 bases between. The CDR3 region is CASKGEIRTQYF. Here the CDR3 DNA reads TGTGCCAGCAAGGGTGAAATCAGGACCCAGTACTTC.

This chain uses TRBV7-9 with TRBJ2-1; 9 nucleotides line up with TRBD2. CDR3 length: 18 amino acids. The V segment lost 2 bases and the J segment 5 bases; nucleotides outside the gene matches: 13. Germline V gives CDR1 SEHNR, CDR2 FQNEAQ (reference sequence). CDR3 sequence: CASSLPTRGAGGNNEQFF. CDR3 nucleotide sequence: TGTGCCAGCAGCTTACCCACCCGGGGCGCGGGGGGGAACAATGAGCAGTTCTTC.

V is TRBV30 and J is TRBJ2-5; the D gene is possibly TRBD2 (6 bases). CDR1 is GTSNPN and CDR2 is SVGIG in the germline V gene (reference sequence). The CDR3 consists of 14 residues. V lost 2 bases and J 5 bases, leaving 15 bases between the germline ends. CDR3 in DNA: TGTGCCTGGAGTCCGGGACTGCGAGGGGAGACCCAGTACTTC. It translates to CAWSPGLRGETQYF.